Listed below are T cell receptor beta chains from one sample, sequenced in a study of early T cells in non-severe SARS-CoV-2 infection. TCRdb used MiXCR to reprocess the 5' RACE reads, holding one entry per CDR3 protein. The table lists tens of thousands of distinct CDR3 sequences, roughly a sixth of them singletons, with approximately 9% in the top ten. The sequences come from whole blood, collected at baseline. These receptors all stem from an adult who was a healthcare worker with PCR-confirmed SARS-CoV-2 infection or an uninfected control (not recorded which). CDR3s include the opening cysteine and the closing phenylalanine or tryptophan. Each record gives: D gene, V gene, clone size, J gene, CDR3 DNA, CDR3 protein. The D gene is left open where the match is weak. Part of the rows lack a size; the others show once, few, many or a class for expanded clones.

>-|TRBV6-1|few|TRBJ1-5
TGTGCCAGCAGTGATACCCAGCAACGGCTCTATAGCAATCAGCCCCAGCATTTT
CASSDTQQRLYSNQPQHF
>-|TRBV12-3/TRBV12-4|few|TRBJ2-1
TGTGCCAGCAGTCCGACAGACAATGAGCAGTTCTTC
CASSPTDNEQFF
>-|TRBV5-1|few|TRBJ1-1
TGCGCCAGCAGGTACGAGGAGAACACTGAAGCTTTCTTT
CASRYEENTEAFF
>-|TRBV3-1|once|TRBJ2-7
TGTGCCAGCAGCCAAGTGGCAGGCTACGAGCAGTACTTC
CASSQVAGYEQYF
>TRBD2|TRBV11-2|-|TRBJ2-5
TGTGCCAGCAGCTACGGACTAGCGGGGGTGCAAGAGACCCAGTACTTC
CASSYGLAGVQETQYF
>TRBD2|TRBV7-9|-|TRBJ2-5
TGTGCCAGCAGCTTAGCTGCGGGGGGCCTTGGAGAGACCCAGTACTTC
CASSLAAGGLGETQYF
>-|TRBV11-2|many|TRBJ2-7
TGTGCCAGCAGCCGCGGGACAGATCCTTTCTACGAGCAGTACTTC
CASSRGTDPFYEQYF
>TRBD1|TRBV29-1|few|TRBJ2-7
TGCAGCGTTGAGGGGACAGAGGACGAGCAGTACTTC
CSVEGTEDEQYF
>TRBD2|TRBV10-3|-|TRBJ2-3
TGTGCCATACGTAGCGGGGGGCTCACAGATACGCAGTATTTT
CAIRSGGLTDTQYF
>TRBD1|TRBV19|few|TRBJ1-5
TGTGCCAGTAGTCAAACGGGACAGAGCAATCAGCCCCAGCATTTT
CASSQTGQSNQPQHF
>-|TRBV4-2|few|TRBJ1-6
TGTGCCAGCAGCCAAGATCGCCACGGGAATTCACCCCTCCACTTT
CASSQDRHGNSPLHF
>-|TRBV5-1|-|TRBJ2-1
TGCGCCAGCAGCTTGACATCTCCCAATGAGCAGTTCTTC
CASSLTSPNEQFF
>-|TRBV7-9|-|TRBJ2-2
TGTGCCAGCAGCGTAAGGGCCAACACCGGGGAGCTGTTTTTT
CASSVRANTGELFF
>TRBD1|TRBV15|few|TRBJ1-1
TGTGCCACCAGCAGAGTTACAGGGGCGGACACTGAAGCTTTCTTT
CATSRVTGADTEAFF
>TRBD2|TRBV29-1|-|TRBJ2-7
TGCAGCGGGACCGGGACTAGCGGGACGGGCGAGCAGTACTTC
CSGTGTSGTGEQYF
>-|TRBV9|few|TRBJ2-1
TGTGCCAGCAGCGTGGAGGGCAGGTACAATGAGCAGTTCTTC
CASSVEGRYNEQFF
>-|TRBV25-1|few|TRBJ2-7
TGTGCCAGCAGTGATTCCGGCAGGGGCCCTACAGAGCAGTACTTC
CASSDSGRGPTEQYF
>-|TRBV9|-|TRBJ2-2
TGTGCCAGCAGCTTACAGCCGAACACCGGGGAGCTGTTTTTT
CASSLQPNTGELFF
>TRBD2|TRBV3-1|-|TRBJ2-7
TGTGCCAGCAGCCACCGGGACTATATTGAGCAGTACTTC
CASSHRDYIEQYF
>-|TRBV5-1|once|TRBJ2-7
TGCGCCAGCAGCTCAGGGCTAAACTCCTACGAGCAGTACTTC
CASSSGLNSYEQYF